Sequencing of this T cell receptor (beta chain) was carried out in a study of CXCR3-negative and CXCR3-positive naive CD8 T cells. Points from the study as a whole: Researchers report CXCR3 expression partially decreased after cryopreservation, with fresh PBMCs used in most assays. Diversity in memory CD8+ cells fell much lower than the comparably high levels seen in both naive subsets.

Germline CDR1 reads LGHNA; CDR2 reads YNFKEQ. This CDR3 spans 15 amino acids. Every subset of CD8+ T cells was sorted in triplicate at a few hundred thousand cells each. 5' RACE with UMI labels generated the TRB cDNA libraries. TCRdb reprocessed the 5' RACE reads, keeping one entry per CDR3 protein, no DNA. Its listing shows about 41,000 distinct CDR3 sequences. Comments on this clonotype: Its antigen is as yet unknown.

The sequence came from a human donor in good health. Some clones in this sample may be carry-over from other donors' samples. The chain combines TRBV4-2 with TRBJ2-5; TCRdb calls TRBD1, which cannot be checked without DNA. The sequenced sample consisted of memory CD8+ T cells from blood. The CDR3 loop is CASSQNRGPGETQYF.